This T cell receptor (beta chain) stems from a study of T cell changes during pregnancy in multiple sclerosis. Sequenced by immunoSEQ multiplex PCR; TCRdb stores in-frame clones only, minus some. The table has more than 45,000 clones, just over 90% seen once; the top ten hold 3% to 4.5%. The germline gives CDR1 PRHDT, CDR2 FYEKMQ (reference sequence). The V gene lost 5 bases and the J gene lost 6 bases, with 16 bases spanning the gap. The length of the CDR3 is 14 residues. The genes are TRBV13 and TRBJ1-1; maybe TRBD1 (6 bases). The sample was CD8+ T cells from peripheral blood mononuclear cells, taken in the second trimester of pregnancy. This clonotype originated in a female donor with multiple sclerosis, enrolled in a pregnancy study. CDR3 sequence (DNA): TGTGCCAGCAGCCCCGCGGGGGGGGCGGCTGAAGCTTTCTTT. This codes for CASSPAGGAAEAFF.